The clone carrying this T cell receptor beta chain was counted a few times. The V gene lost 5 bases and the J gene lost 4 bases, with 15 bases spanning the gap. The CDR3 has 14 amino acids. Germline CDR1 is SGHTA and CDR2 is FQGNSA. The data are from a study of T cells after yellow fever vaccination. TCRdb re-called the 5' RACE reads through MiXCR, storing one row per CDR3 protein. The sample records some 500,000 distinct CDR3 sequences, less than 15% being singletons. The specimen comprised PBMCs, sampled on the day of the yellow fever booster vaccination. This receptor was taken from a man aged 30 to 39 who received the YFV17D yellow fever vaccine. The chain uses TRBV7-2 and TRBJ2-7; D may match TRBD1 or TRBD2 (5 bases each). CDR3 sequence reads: CASSGRDGLYEQYF. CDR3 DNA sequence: TGTGCCAGCAGCGGCCGGGACGGCCTTTACGAGCAGTACTTC. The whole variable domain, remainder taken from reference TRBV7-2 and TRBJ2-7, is GAGVSQSPSNKVTEKGKDVELRCDPISGHTALYWYRQSLGQGLEFLIYFQGNSAPDKSGLPSDRFSAERTGGSVSTLTIQRTQQEDSAVYLCASSGRDGLYEQYFGPGTRLTVT.